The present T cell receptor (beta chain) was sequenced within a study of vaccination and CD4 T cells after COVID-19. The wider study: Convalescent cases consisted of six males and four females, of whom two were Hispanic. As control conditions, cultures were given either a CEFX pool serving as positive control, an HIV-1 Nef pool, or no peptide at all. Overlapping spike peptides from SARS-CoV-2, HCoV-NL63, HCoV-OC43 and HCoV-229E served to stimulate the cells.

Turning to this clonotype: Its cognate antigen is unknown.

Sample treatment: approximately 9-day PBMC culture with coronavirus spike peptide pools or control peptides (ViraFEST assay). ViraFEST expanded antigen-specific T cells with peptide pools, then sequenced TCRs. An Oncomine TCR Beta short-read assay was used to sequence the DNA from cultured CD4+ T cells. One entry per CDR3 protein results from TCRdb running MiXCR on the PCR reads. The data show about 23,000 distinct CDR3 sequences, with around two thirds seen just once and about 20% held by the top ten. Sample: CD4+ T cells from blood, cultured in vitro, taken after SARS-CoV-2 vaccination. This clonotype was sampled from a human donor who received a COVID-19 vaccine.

CDR3 protein: CASSYSRGRPPLHF. Here the CDR3 DNA reads TGTGCCAGCAGTTACTCTCGGGGGCGGCCACCCCTCCACTTT. The genes are TRBV6-5 and TRBJ1-6, with D perhaps matching TRBD1 (6 bases). V lost 0 bases and J 11 bases, leaving 11 bases between the germline ends. CDR3 length equals 14 residues. The germline gives CDR1 MNHEY, CDR2 SVGAGI.